These 18 T cell receptor beta chains share one sample of origin, sequenced in a study of molecular identifiers for immune sequencing clone quantification. TCRdb independently ran MiXCR on the PCR reads; one entry per CDR3 protein. Of around 460,000 distinct CDR3 sequences listed, around 25% are singletons. The specimen was naive CD8+ T cells from blood, with Jurkat cell RNA spiked in. Subset: FACS-sorted CD8+CD4-CCR7+CD45RA+ naive T cells. These receptors all come from a human donor in good health. Some libraries in this study had Jurkat cell RNA spiked in.

This clonotype was detected many times. V gene TRBV5-5 combines with J gene TRBJ2-7; D not resolved. The CDR3 has 15 residues. Trimming cost V 1 base and J 2 bases, with 13 bases left between them. Per germline, CDR1 SGHKS and CDR2 YYEKEE (reference sequence). The CDR3 region is CASSLSPAMTYEQYF. In nucleotides, the CDR3 is TGTGCCAGCAGCTTGTCTCCAGCGATGACCTACGAGCAGTACTTC.

This clonotype was counted many times. V and J are TRBV12-5 and TRBJ2-3, with TRBD1 as a possible D gene (6 bases). Deletions cut 2 bases from V and 4 bases from J, with 13 bases between. Germline V gene sequence: CDR1 LGHNT, CDR2 FRNRAP. The CDR3 loop spans 15 amino acids. The CDR3 protein is CASGLIQGPADTQYF. The CDR3 DNA is TGTGCTAGTGGTTTGATACAGGGTCCCGCAGATACGCAGTATTTT.

This clonotype was seen many times. This chain uses TRBV11-2 with TRBJ2-1; no firm D call. This CDR3 region has 12 residues. The V gene's germline CDR1 is SGHAT and CDR2 FQNNGV. V was clipped by 3 bases and J by 4 bases, with 4 bases between them. CDR3 region: CASSFLYNEQFF. As DNA, the CDR3 is TGTGCCAGCAGCTTCCTATACAATGAGCAGTTCTTC.

In the case of this clonotype: At one boundary the junction diverges from the germline segment, which might be a read error. The chain has TRBV6-5 and TRBJ1-6; TRBD1 might be the D (6 bases). This CDR3 is built from 14 residues. CDR1 and CDR2 (germline): MNHEY, SVGAGI. The CDR3 nucleotides are TGTGCCAGCAGTTCAACAGGGTGGGATTCACTCCTCCACTTT. Residues: CASSSTGWDSLLHF.

CDR3 sequence (DNA): TGCGCCAGCAGCCAAGACAGGGGTACGAACACCGGGGAGCTGTTTTTT. It translates to CASSQDRGTNTGELFF. The chain employs TRBV4-3 and TRBJ2-2, with D possibly TRBD1 on 6 matching bases. The germline V gene has CDR1 LGHNA and CDR2 YSLEER. CDR3 length equals 16 residues. Between the trimmed V and J ends, which lost 0 bases and 0 bases, there was a span of 8 bases.

The chain links TRBV9 to TRBJ1-5; D is unclear. Trimming shortened V by 0 bases and J by 7 bases, and 11 bases separated the two germline ends. Germline CDR1 reads SGDLS; CDR2 reads YYNGEE. CDR3 size: 14 residues. The CDR3 sequence is CASSVGAKGQPQHF. The CDR3, as DNA: TGTGCCAGCAGCGTAGGAGCCAAGGGACAGCCCCAGCATTTT.

The J gene is TRBJ1-2, the V gene TRBV14; D is unresolved. Germline assignment: CDR1 SGHDN and CDR2 FVKESK. There are 15 residues in the CDR3. Trimming took 0 bases from V and 5 from J, leaving 13 bases between them. CDR3 residues: CASSQDERPVYGYTF. CDR3 bases: TGTGCCAGCAGCCAAGACGAGAGGCCGGTATATGGCTACACCTTC.

On this clonotype: This clone may be a read error of a much larger clone one base away. The chain combines TRBV6-1 with TRBJ2-5; TRBD2 is a possible D gene (5 bases). Germline V CDR1 and CDR2: MNHNS, SASEGT. There are 15 residues in the CDR3. Deletions cut 2 bases from V and 5 bases from J, with 15 bases between. The CDR3: CASSEHLASPETQYF. DNA of the CDR3: TGTGCCAGCAGTGAACACCTAGCCTCCCCTGAGACCCAGTACTTC.

In its sample, this clonotype was seen a few times. The junction shows a germline mismatch at one end, possibly a read error. The J gene is TRBJ2-7, the V gene TRBV5-3, with 10 bases fitting TRBD2. TRBV5-3 is recorded as an ORF, its role being uncertain. The CDR3 runs to 16 residues. For the CDR3, the DNA is TGTGCCAGCAGCTTGATACCAGCGGGAGGGTTTGCCGAGCAGTACTTC. Amino acid sequence: CASSLIPAGGFAEQYF.

A remark on this clonotype: Being one base from a much bigger clone, this may be a read error. The CDR3 does not end in the conserved phenylalanine or tryptophan, so this is likely a read error. The CDR3 DNA is TGTGCCAGCAGCTTAGGGACAGAGGAAAAACTGTTTCTT. Protein: CASSLGTEEKLFL. The chain uses TRBV7-9 and TRBJ1-4; tentative D call: TRBD1 (6 bases). In germline, CDR1 is SEHNR, CDR2 FQNEAQ (reference sequence). V lost 1 base and J lost 8, with 8 bases in between. This CDR3 contains 13 residues.

Worth noting for this clonotype: This may stem from a read error, because a much larger clone lies one nucleotide away. The rearrangement joins TRBV7-9 to TRBJ2-7; D remains ambiguous. V dropped 1 base and J dropped 5 bases, with 18 bases sitting between them. The germline gives CDR1 SEHNR, CDR2 FQNEAQ (reference sequence). There are 16 residues in the CDR3. The CDR3 region is CASSLVPTKTDHEQYF. In nucleotides, the CDR3 is TGTGCCAGCAGCTTAGTCCCCACAAAAACTGACCACGAGCAGTACTTC.

This clonotype has just a few counts. V gene TRBV7-9 combines with J gene TRBJ2-5; TRBD1 agrees at 9 bases. V shed 5 bases, J shed 3 bases, and the junction held 4 bases outside the gene matches. The length of the CDR3 is 14 residues. The germline V gene encodes CDR1 SEHNR and CDR2 FQNEAQ (reference sequence). CDR3 loop: CASSAWDREETQYF. The CDR3 DNA reads TGTGCCAGCAGCGCATGGGACAGGGAAGAGACCCAGTACTTC.

This sequence joins TRBV4-3 and TRBJ1-1; possibly TRBD1 for D (6 bases). Trimming cost V 2 bases and J 4 bases, with 14 bases left between them. CDR1 LGHNA and CDR2 YSLEER come from the germline V gene. This CDR3 region has 15 residues. This chain's CDR3 is CASSQTPLGGTEAFF. For the CDR3, the DNA is TGCGCCAGCAGCCAAACCCCATTAGGGGGCACTGAAGCTTTCTTT.

This clonotype was picked up many times. The chain recombines TRBV7-2 with TRBJ2-6, with TRBD1 matching over 8 bases. V shed 4 bases and J 0 bases; nucleotides not matched to a gene: 11. The CDR3 has 19 amino acids. Per the germline V gene, CDR1 is SGHTA and CDR2 is FQGNSA. The CDR3 nucleotides read TGTGCCAGCAGCTCCCCTCGGGACAGGATTGACTCTGGGGCCAACGTCCTGACTTTC. Translated: CASSSPRDRIDSGANVLTF.

This clonotype was found many times. The chain uses TRBV20-1 and TRBJ1-5; D is perhaps TRBD1 (5 bases). The germline CDR1 and CDR2 sequences are DFQATT and SNEGSKA (reference sequence). CDR3 length equals 16 residues. The chain's CDR3 is CSAGIKGRWSNQPQHF. CDR3 DNA: TGCAGCGCAGGGATTAAGGGGCGATGGAGCAATCAGCCCCAGCATTTT.

This clonotype was seen ten or more times. The genes are TRBV21-1 and TRBJ1-5; whether TRBD1, the table's D call, matches the DNA was not checked. TRBV21-1 constitutes a pseudogene. The CDR3 length is 15 residues. CDR3 protein: CASIPSDRSNQPQHF. As DNA, the CDR3 is TGTGCCAGCATACCTTCAGACAGGTCAAATCAGCCCCAGCATTTT.

This clonotype was observed many times. This sequence joins TRBV7-2 and TRBJ2-5; 12 bases are shared with TRBD2. Germline V lookup: CDR1 SGHTA, CDR2 FQGNSA. This CDR3 has 17 residues. Trimming cost V 5 bases and J 5 bases; bases outside gene matches: 12. The CDR3 sequence: CASSPRTSGAWGETQYF. In nucleotides, the CDR3 is TGTGCCAGCAGCCCTAGGACTAGCGGGGCCTGGGGTGAGACCCAGTACTTC.

Many counts were recorded for this clonotype. The chain employs TRBV5-6 and TRBJ2-7; 7 nucleotides match TRBD1. The CDR3 sequence is 16 residues long. The germline V gene encodes CDR1 SGHDT and CDR2 YYEEEE. J lost 0 bases, V lost 4 bases, and 10 bases had no gene match. CDR3 region: CASSLSGTVSSYEQYF. The CDR3, as DNA: TGTGCCAGCAGCCTATCCGGGACAGTCAGCTCCTACGAGCAGTACTTC.